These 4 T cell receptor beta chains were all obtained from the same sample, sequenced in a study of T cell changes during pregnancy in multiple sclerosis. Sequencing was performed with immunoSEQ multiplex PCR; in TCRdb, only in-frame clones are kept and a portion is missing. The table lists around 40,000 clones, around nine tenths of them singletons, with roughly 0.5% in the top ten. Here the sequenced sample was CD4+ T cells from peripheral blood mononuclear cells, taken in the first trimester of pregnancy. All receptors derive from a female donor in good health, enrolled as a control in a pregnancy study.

CDR3 coding DNA: TGTGCCAGCAGCGTAGGGCAGACAGGCTCCTACGAGCAGTACTTC. It specifies CASSVGQTGSYEQYF. The gene calls are TRBV9 and TRBJ2-7; weak D call: TRBD1 (6 bases). This CDR3 is built from 15 residues. The V and J ends lost 0 bases and 0 bases respectively, with 10 bases between them. Germline V lookup: CDR1 SGDLS, CDR2 YYNGEE.

The DNA for the CDR3 is TGTGCCAGCAGTGACCAGACTTTAGGTACGCAGTATTTT. Protein: CASSDQTLGTQYF. The chain links TRBV6-1 to TRBJ2-3; no reliable D call. The germline CDR1 and CDR2 sequences are MNHNS and SASEGT. The V end lost 3 bases, the J end lost 8 bases, and 12 bases lay between the germline ends. The CDR3 sequence is 13 residues long.

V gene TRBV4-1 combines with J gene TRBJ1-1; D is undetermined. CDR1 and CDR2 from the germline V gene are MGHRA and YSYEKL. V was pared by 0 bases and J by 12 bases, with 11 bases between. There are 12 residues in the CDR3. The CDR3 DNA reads TGCGCCAGCAGCCAAGAGCGACGGAGAACTTTCTTT. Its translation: CASSQERRRTFF.

The CDR3 sequence: CASSPSDSQETQYF. The CDR3 region has the DNA TGCGCCAGCAGCCCCTCAGACAGTCAAGAGACCCAGTACTTC. The chain uses TRBV5-1 and TRBJ2-5, with a tentative D call TRBD1 (5 bases). The CDR3 sequence is 14 residues long. Germline CDR1 is SGHRS and CDR2 is YFSETQ. With 4 bases removed from V and 2 bases from J, the gap between germline ends came to 12 bases.